One and the same sample provided the 5 T cell receptor beta chains below, sequenced in a study of OX40 agonist ivuxolimab in advanced cancers. The method was immunoSEQ multiplex PCR; TCRdb's version includes in-frame clones alone and lacks a portion of them. The sample has tens of thousands of clones; 80% to 95% are singletons. The source was CD4+ or CD8+ T cells sorted from blood, collected in a trial of the OX40 agonist ivuxolimab. Receptors originate from an adult with an advanced solid tumor such as melanoma, head and neck, liver or kidney cancer.

The CDR3: CASLQQGTTNEKLFF. The CDR3 nucleotides are TGTGCCAGCCTTCAACAGGGGACAACTAATGAAAAACTGTTTTTT. This rearrangement joins TRBV2 to TRBJ1-4; 7 nucleotides line up with TRBD1. The CDR3 length is 15 residues. V shed 8 bases and J 0 bases; nucleotides not matched to a gene: 6. Germline V gene lookup returns CDR1 SNHLY and CDR2 FYNNEI.

The chain couples TRBV4-2 to TRBJ2-3; D unresolved. V was trimmed by 1 base and J by 9 bases, leaving 11 bases between them. The length of the CDR3 is 13 residues. Germline lookup yields CDR1 LGHNA and CDR2 YNFKEQ. CDR3: CASSQGARDTQYF. The CDR3 DNA follows: TGTGCCAGCAGCCAAGGAGCGCGCGACACGCAGTATTTT.

The genes are TRBV19 and TRBJ1-5, with no clear D. Germline assignment: CDR1 LNHDA and CDR2 SQIVND (reference sequence). The CDR3 spans 12 residues. Trimming pared 6 bases from V and 7 bases from J, leaving 10 bases between. CDR3 nucleotide sequence: TGTGCCAGTAGCGGGGTCGAACAGCCCCAGCATTTT. Protein product: CASSGVEQPQHF.

J is TRBJ1-1 and V is TRBV6-6; D gene unclear. Germline V gene sequence: CDR1 MNHNY, CDR2 SVGAGI (reference sequence). CDR3 length equals 14 residues. The V end was cut by 6 bases, the J end by 1 base, with 12 bases between. CDR3 coding DNA: TGTGCCAGCAGAGTCGACACCGCGAACACTGAAGCTTTCTTT. Translated: CASRVDTANTEAFF.

This chain links TRBV2 with TRBJ2-5; 10 bases agree with TRBD2. The ends lost 1 base at V and 2 bases at J; junction bases unmatched: 4. Germline V gives CDR1 SNHLY, CDR2 FYNNEI. The CDR3 runs to 16 residues. The CDR3 region is CASSEGLAGGQETQYF. For the CDR3, the DNA is TGTGCCAGCAGTGAAGGATTAGCGGGGGGACAAGAGACCCAGTACTTC.